This T cell receptor (beta chain) was captured by sequencing in a study of T cell responses to AZD1222 COVID-19 vaccine. The trim removed 0 bases at V and 3 bases at J, leaving 9 bases unmatched. Germline V lookup: CDR1 LGHNA, CDR2 YSLEER. The CDR3 loop spans 18 amino acids. Clones were sequenced by immunoSEQ multiplex PCR, and TCRdb holds only the in-frame ones, with some missing. The profile shows 95,000 to 150,000 clones, roughly 90% of them singletons. This clone was seen a few times. The chain links TRBV4-3 to TRBJ2-2; 8 nucleotides agree with TRBD1. This sequence was found in an adult in good health. The sample consisted of peripheral blood, taken on day 0 of AZD1222 vaccination. CDR3 loop: CASSQDHRGWRDTGELFF. In DNA form, the CDR3 reads TGCGCCAGCAGCCAAGATCACAGGGGGTGGAGAGACACCGGGGAGCTGTTTTTT.